A single sample gave rise to the 5 T cell receptor beta chains below, sequenced in a study of Ad26.COV2.S vaccination and SARS-CoV-2 variants. Treatment noted: roughly 20 received Ad26.COV2.S at low or high dose, single or two shots; about 5 received placebo; per-sample allocation not given. All samples were drawn on day 63, counting from the first vaccine or placebo injection. Data came from immunoSEQ multiplex PCR; TCRdb stores just in-frame clones and leaves some out. The top ten hold 1.7% of the sample, which has about 500,000 clones, roughly nine tenths seen once. This sample comprised peripheral blood, obtained in a trial of Ad26.COV2.S vaccine versus placebo. These receptors all come from a person between 18 and 59 years old who received the Ad26.COV2.S COVID-19 vaccine or a placebo.

The genes are TRBV6-5 and TRBJ2-7; maybe TRBD1 (5 bases). The CDR3 totals 15 residues. Germline V gene sequence: CDR1 MNHEY, CDR2 SVGAGI. The V end lost 4 bases, the J end lost 0 bases, and 13 bases lay between the germline ends. Here the CDR3 reads CASSSGFIDSYEQYF. As DNA, the CDR3 is TGTGCCAGCAGTTCAGGGTTTATCGACTCCTACGAGCAGTACTTC.

V usage is TRBV11-2 and J usage is TRBJ2-1, with D unclear. This CDR3 is built from 14 residues. The V gene lost 5 bases and the J gene lost 7 bases, with 15 bases spanning the gap. Germline lookup yields CDR1 SGHAT and CDR2 FQNNGV. CDR3 sequence: CASSPPASLNEQFF. CDR3 DNA sequence: TGTGCCAGCAGCCCGCCCGCCAGCCTAAATGAGCAGTTCTTC. The full variable domain, rest sourced from reference TRBV11-2 and TRBJ2-1, is EAGVAQSPRYKIIEKRQSVAFWCNPISGHATLYWYQQILGQGPKLLIQFQNNGVVDDSQLPKDRFSAERLKGVDSTLKIQPAKLEDSAVYLCASSPPASLNEQFFGPGTRLTVL.

V and J are TRBV11-2 and TRBJ1-1, with a tentative D call TRBD1 (5 bases). Germline-derived CDR1 and CDR2 are SGHAT and FQNNGV. This CDR3 is built from 14 residues. V was pared by 5 bases and J by 10 bases, with 20 bases between. CDR3 bases: TGTGCCAGCAGCCTATGGGGGAAGGGGACGCGAGCTTTCTTT. Its protein is CASSLWGKGTRAFF.

J is TRBJ1-5 and V is TRBV10-3; possibly TRBD1 for D (5 bases). Germline CDR1 reads ENHRY; CDR2 reads SYGVKD. V lost 10 bases and J 6 bases, leaving 16 bases between the germline ends. The CDR3 length is 13 residues. CDR3 loop: CATRGEVVQPQHF. The CDR3 coding sequence is TGTGCCACTCGAGGGGAGGTTGTTCAGCCCCAGCATTTT.

The rearrangement links TRBV25-1 to TRBJ1-1, with a tentative D call TRBD1 (5 bases). The CDR3 extends over 15 amino acids. Germline V lookup: CDR1 MGHDK, CDR2 SYGVNS. V lost 3 bases and J lost 1, with 12 bases in between. CDR3 nucleotides: TGTGCCAGCAGTGATGATGACAGTCCGAACACTGAAGCTTTCTTT. It yields the protein CASSDDDSPNTEAFF.